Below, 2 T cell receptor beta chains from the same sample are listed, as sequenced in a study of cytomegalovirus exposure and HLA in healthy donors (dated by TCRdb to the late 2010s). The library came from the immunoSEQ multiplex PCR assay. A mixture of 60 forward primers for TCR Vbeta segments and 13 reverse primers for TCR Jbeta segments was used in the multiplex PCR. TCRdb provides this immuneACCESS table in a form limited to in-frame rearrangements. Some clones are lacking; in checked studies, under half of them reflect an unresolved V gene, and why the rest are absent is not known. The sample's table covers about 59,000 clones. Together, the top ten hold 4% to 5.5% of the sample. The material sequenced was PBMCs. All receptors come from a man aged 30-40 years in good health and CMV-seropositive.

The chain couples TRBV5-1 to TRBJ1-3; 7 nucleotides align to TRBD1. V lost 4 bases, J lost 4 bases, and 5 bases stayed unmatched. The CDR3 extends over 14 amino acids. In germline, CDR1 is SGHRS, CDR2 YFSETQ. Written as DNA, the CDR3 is TGCGCCAGCAGCCCGACAGGGTCCGGAAACACCATATATTTT. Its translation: CASSPTGSGNTIYF.

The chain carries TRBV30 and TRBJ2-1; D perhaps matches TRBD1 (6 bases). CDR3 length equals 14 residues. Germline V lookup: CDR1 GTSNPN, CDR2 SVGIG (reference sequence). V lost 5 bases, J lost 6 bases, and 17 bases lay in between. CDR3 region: CAWASSGVVNEQFF. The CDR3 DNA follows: TGTGCCTGGGCCAGTTCAGGGGTGGTCAATGAGCAGTTCTTC.